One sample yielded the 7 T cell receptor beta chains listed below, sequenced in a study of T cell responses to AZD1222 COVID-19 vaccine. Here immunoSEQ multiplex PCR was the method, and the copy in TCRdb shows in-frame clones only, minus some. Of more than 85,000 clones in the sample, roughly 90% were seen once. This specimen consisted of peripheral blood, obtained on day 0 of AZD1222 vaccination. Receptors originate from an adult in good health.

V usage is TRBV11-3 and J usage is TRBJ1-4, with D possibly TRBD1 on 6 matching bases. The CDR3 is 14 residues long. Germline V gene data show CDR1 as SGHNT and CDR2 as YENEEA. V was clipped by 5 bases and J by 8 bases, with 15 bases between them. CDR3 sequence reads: CASSDPGGDEKLFF. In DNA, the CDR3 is TGTGCCAGCAGCGATCCCGGGGGCGACGAAAAACTGTTTTTT.

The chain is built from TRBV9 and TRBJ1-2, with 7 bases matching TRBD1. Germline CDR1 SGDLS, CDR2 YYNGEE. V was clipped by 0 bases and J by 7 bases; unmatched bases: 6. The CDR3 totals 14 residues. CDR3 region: CASSVAGQAVGYTF. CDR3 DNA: TGTGCCAGCAGCGTAGCTGGACAGGCGGTTGGCTACACCTTC.

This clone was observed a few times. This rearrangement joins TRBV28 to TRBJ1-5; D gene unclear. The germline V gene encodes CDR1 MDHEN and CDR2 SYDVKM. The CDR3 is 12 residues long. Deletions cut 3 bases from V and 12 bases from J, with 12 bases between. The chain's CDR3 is CASSFGSMGQHF. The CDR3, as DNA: TGTGCCAGCAGTTTTGGAAGCATGGGCCAGCATTTT. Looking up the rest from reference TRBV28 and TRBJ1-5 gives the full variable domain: DVKVTQSSRYLVKRTGEKVFLECVQDMDHENMFWYRQDPGLGLRLIYFSYDVKMKEKGDIPEGYSVSREKKERFSLILESASTNQTSMYLCASSFGSMGQHFGDGTRLSIL.

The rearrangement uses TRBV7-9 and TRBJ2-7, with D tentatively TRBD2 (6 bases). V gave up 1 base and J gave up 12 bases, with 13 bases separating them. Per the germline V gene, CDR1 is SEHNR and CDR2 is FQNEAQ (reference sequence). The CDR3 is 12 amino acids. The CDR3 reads CASSLVGLEGYF. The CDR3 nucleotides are TGTGCCAGCAGCTTAGTTGGTCTGGAGGGGTACTTC.

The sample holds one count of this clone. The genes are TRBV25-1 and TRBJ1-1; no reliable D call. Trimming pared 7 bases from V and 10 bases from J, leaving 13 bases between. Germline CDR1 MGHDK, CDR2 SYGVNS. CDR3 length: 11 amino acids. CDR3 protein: CASTLGNRAFF. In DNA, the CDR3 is TGTGCCAGCACTCTCGGGAACAGAGCTTTCTTT.

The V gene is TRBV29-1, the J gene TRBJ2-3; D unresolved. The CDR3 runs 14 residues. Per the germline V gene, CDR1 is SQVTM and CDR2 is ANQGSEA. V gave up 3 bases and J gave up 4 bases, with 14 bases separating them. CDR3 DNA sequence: TGCAGCGTTGAGGGCGGCCCCGGCGCAGATACGCAGTATTTT. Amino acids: CSVEGGPGADTQYF.

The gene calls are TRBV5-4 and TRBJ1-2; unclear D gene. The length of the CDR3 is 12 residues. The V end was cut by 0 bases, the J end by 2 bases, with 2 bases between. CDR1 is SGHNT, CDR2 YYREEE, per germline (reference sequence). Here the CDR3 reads CASSLENYGYTF. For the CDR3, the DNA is TGTGCCAGCAGCTTGGAGAACTATGGCTACACCTTC.